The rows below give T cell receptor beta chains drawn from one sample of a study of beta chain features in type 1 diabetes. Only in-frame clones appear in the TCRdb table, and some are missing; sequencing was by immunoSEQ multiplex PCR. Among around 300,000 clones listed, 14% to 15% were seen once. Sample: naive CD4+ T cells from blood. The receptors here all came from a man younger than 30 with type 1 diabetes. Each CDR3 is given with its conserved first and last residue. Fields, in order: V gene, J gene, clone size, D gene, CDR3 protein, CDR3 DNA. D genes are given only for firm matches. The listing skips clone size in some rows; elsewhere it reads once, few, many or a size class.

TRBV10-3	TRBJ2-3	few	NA	CAITSASTDTQYF	TGTGCCATCACTAGCGCAAGCACAGATACGCAGTATTTT
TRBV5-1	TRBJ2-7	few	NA	CASSSEGGTGVYEQYF	TGCGCCAGCAGCTCCGAAGGAGGGACGGGGGTCTACGAGCAGTACTTC
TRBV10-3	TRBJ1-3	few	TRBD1	CAISERGTASGNTIYF	TGTGCCATCAGTGAAAGGGGGACAGCCTCTGGAAACACCATATATTTT
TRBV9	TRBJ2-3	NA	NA	CASSVDGSVSTDTQYF	TGTGCCAGCAGCGTAGATGGTAGCGTGAGCACAGATACGCAGTATTTT
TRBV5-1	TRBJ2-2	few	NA	CASSLVGGGTGELFF	TGCGCCAGCAGCTTGGTTGGGGGCGGAACCGGGGAGCTGTTTTTT
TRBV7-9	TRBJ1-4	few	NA	CASSLDQVRREKLFF	TGTGCCAGCAGCTTAGATCAGGTGCGGAGGGAAAAACTGTTTTTT
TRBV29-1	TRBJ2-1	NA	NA	CSVKGALKEQFF	TGCAGCGTAAAAGGGGCGTTAAAGGAGCAGTTCTTC
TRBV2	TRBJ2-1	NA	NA	CASSDYGVLGEFF	TGTGCCAGCAGTGACTACGGGGTCCTTGGGGAGTTCTTC
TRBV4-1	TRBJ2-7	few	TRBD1	CASSQAVRDRIYEQYF	TGCGCCAGCAGCCAAGCGGTCAGGGACAGAATCTACGAGCAGTACTTC
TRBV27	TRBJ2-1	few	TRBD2	CASGLKVAGGNEQFF	TGTGCCAGCGGATTGAAAGTAGCGGGAGGGAATGAGCAGTTCTTC
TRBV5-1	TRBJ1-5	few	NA	CASSLTGTSNQPQHF	TGCGCCAGCAGCTTGACAGGTACCAGCAATCAGCCCCAGCATTTT